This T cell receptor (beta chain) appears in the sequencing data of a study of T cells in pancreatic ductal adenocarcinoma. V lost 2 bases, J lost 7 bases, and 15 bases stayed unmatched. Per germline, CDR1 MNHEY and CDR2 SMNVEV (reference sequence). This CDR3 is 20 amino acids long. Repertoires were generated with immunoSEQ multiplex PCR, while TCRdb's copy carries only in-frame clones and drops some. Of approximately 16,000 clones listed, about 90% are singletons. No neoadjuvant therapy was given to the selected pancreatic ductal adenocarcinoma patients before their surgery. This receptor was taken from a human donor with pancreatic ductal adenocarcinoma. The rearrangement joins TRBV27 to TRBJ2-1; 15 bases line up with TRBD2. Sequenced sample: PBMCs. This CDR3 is CASSLTDSGLAGGPWNEQFF. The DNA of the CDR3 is TGTGCCAGCAGTTTAACTGACTCTGGACTAGCGGGAGGGCCTTGGAATGAGCAGTTCTTC.